This entry features one TCR beta chain sequence. Its antigen specificity is not known. The record has no base qualities; no much larger clone is one base away. The CDR3 starts with the cysteine, ends with the phenylalanine, and has 14 residues. Left in the record is the CDR3 DNA by itself, 42 bases read in frame from the first base. Reading the germline V gene gives CDR1 MNHEY and CDR2 SVGAGI. Trimming at the junction amounts to 5 bases on V and 2 bases on J, and the germline ends lie 11 bases apart. Participants in the prospective study were aged about 18 to 100 years, lived in 20 to 30 United States geographic areas, and enrolled through a virtual design. Cohort assignment in the prospective study relied on participant-reported clinical history from a screening survey and a study questionnaire. Recovered participants in ImmuneRACE Cohort 3 were defined as having two consecutive negative NP/OP PCR tests, clearance from a healthcare professional, or resolution of symptoms. Mobile phlebotomists in the prospective study collected whole blood, serum and a nasopharyngeal or oropharyngeal swab from every participant. Prospective study participants could optionally give additional blood draws and questionnaires over an approximately two-month period. Prospective study blood samples were shipped either frozen or at room temperature before DNA extraction.

TCRbeta CDR3 regions were amplified from genomic DNA using the immunoSEQ Assay, a bias-controlled multiplex PCR. Concerning the study's data processing: The number of nucleated cells in each sample was estimated from the amplification of reference gene primers within the assay. Sequence reads were collapsed and filtered to measure the absolute abundance of every unique TCRbeta CDR3 rearrangement. Productive Simpson clonality was computed per sample as the square root of Simpson's diversity index over productive rearrangements. Here the immuneACCESS table is served through TCRdb, limited to in-frame sequences with V and J called. Missing clones are a known gap in these copies; in checked studies unresolved V genes cover under half, and the rest lacks a known reason. The D gene and trimming were derived from the DNA, and the V and J assignments and clone size from that table. The sample table holds under 300,000 clones, of which 75% to 90% were seen once. The ten top clones hold 2.4% of the sample.

The sample originates from a study of blood T cell repertoires in COVID-19 (TCRdb year 2020). At the level of the whole study: The collaborator samples originated in the United States, Italy and Spain and spanned the acute and convalescent phases of COVID-19. Samples came from the ongoing ImmuneRACE study (first 160 participants) plus 1,254 subjects from 6 global collaborators. The sample metadata nearly always contained a de-identified subject ID, COVID-19 status, age in years and sex. The dataset comprised deeply sampled blood TCRbeta repertoires from subjects exposed to, actively infected with, or recovered from COVID-19. The repertoires were released in a freely available public database meant as a resource for research on the immune response to SARS-CoV-2. The prospective study material was composed of cDNA or gDNA derived from T cells, B-cell-depleted T cells, or PBMCs. Where HLA class I and class II types were available, the types were taken from metadata supplied by the sample provider, not from assay-based typing. The full study reports these points: Clinical and demographic metadata were provided uncurated, with the amount varying by source and participant.

Here the chain combines TRBV6-5 and TRBJ2-3; the D gene is perhaps TRBD1, from 6 matching bases. The sample comprised PBMCs or T cells enriched from blood (not recorded which). The clonotype originates from a woman younger than 35 who had recovered from COVID-19. The CDR3 reads CASSQDRATDTQYF. The base sequence is TGTGCCAGCAGTCAGGACAGAGCCACAGATACGCAGTATTTT.